Included here is one T cell receptor (beta chain) sequence, with context. This record belongs to a study of T-cell reconstitution after alpha-beta-depleted transplantation in children. CDR3 size: 15 residues. V was cut by 0 bases and J by 1 base, with 10 bases left in between. Germline CDR1 LGHDT, CDR2 YNNKEL (reference sequence). As it was prepared, the TCRbeta library received unique molecular identifiers. TCRdb itself ran the PCR reads through MiXCR, one entry per CDR3 protein. The profile shows 250,000 to 350,000 distinct CDR3 sequences, 9.9% of them singletons. The starting material was PBMCs from the stem cell graft donor, obtained from the stem cell graft. The clonotype originates from a human donor who donated a stem cell graft to a child with SCID. The genes are TRBV3-1 and TRBJ2-7; D uncertain. The CDR3: CASSQDLITSYEQYF. CDR3 DNA sequence: TGTGCCAGCAGCCAAGATCTAATCACTTCCTACGAGCAGTACTTC.